This is a list of T cell receptor beta chains from one sample in a study of cytomegalovirus exposure and HLA in healthy donors. Sequenced by immunoSEQ multiplex PCR; TCRdb stores in-frame clones only, minus some. The ten top clones account for approximately 1.5%, within a sample of some 140,000 clones. The sequenced sample consisted of PBMCs. The receptors here all came from a woman between 40 and 55 years old in good health and CMV-seronegative. Both conserved end residues are part of each CDR3. A D gene is named only where the DNA matches it firmly.

V: TRBV28
J: TRBJ2-7
D: -
DNA: TGTGCCAGCAGTTTATCCAACAGGGAGCAGTACTTC
CDR3: CASSLSNREQYF

V: TRBV9
J: TRBJ1-6
D: -
DNA: TGTGCCAGCAGCGTAGCTGGAGATTCACCCCTCCACTTT
CDR3: CASSVAGDSPLHF

V: TRBV2
J: TRBJ2-5
D: TRBD2
DNA: TGTGCCAGCAGTGGGACTAGTGGCGGGATCGAGACCCAGTACTTC
CDR3: CASSGTSGGIETQYF

V: TRBV14
J: TRBJ2-2
D: -
DNA: TGTGCCAGCAGCCAAGTTGTATTCGGGGGTAACACCGGGGAGCTGTTTTTT
CDR3: CASSQVVFGGNTGELFF

V: TRBV4-2
J: TRBJ1-1
D: -
DNA: TGTGCCAGCAGCCAAGAGGGGGACCGACAGGCCACTGAAGCTTTCTTT
CDR3: CASSQEGDRQATEAFF

V: TRBV4-3
J: TRBJ2-2
D: -
DNA: TGCGCCAGCAGCCAAGGGAAGCCCGGGGGTCCCGGGGAGCTGTTTTTT
CDR3: CASSQGKPGGPGELFF

V: TRBV18
J: TRBJ2-3
D: TRBD2
DNA: TGTGCCAGCTCACCACCGGCTAGCGGGGGGGTGAAAGATACGCAGTATTTT
CDR3: CASSPPASGGVKDTQYF

V: TRBV7-9
J: TRBJ2-7
D: -
DNA: TGTGCCAGCAGCCCAAGGGGGGGCTCCTACGAGCAGTACTTC
CDR3: CASSPRGGSYEQYF

V: TRBV29-1
J: TRBJ2-7
D: -
DNA: TGCAGCGCAGGGAAGGGCACCTACGAGCAGTACTTC
CDR3: CSAGKGTYEQYF

V: TRBV7-2
J: TRBJ1-1
D: TRBD1
DNA: TGTGCCAGCAGCTTAGCGGCAGGGGGAAAAACTGAAGCTTTCTTT
CDR3: CASSLAAGGKTEAFF

V: TRBV4-1
J: TRBJ1-6
D: TRBD1
DNA: TGCGCCAGCAGACTGACAGGGTTGGAATCACCCCTCCACTTT
CDR3: CASRLTGLESPLHF

V: TRBV2
J: TRBJ2-2
D: TRBD1
DNA: TGTGCCAGCAGCAGGACAGGAAACACCGGGGAGCTGTTTTTT
CDR3: CASSRTGNTGELFF

V: TRBV5-1
J: TRBJ2-7
D: TRBD1
DNA: TGCGCCAGCAGCGAGGGGGCCGGGCGGGAGCAGTACTTC
CDR3: CASSEGAGREQYF

V: TRBV9
J: TRBJ2-1
D: TRBD2
DNA: TGTGCCAGCAGCGTAGCGGGGGGGCCCATGGATGAGCAGTTCTTC
CDR3: CASSVAGGPMDEQFF

V: TRBV7-3
J: TRBJ1-1
D: -
DNA: TGTGCCAGCAGCCCGGCGGGGGGTACCATTTCTGCCACTGAAGCTTTCTTT
CDR3: CASSPAGGTISATEAFF

V: TRBV9
J: TRBJ1-2
D: -
DNA: TGTGCCAGCAGCGCCCGACAGGAGCCCTATGGCTACACCTTC
CDR3: CASSARQEPYGYTF

V: TRBV28
J: TRBJ1-1
D: -
DNA: TGTGCCAGCAGTGTCGGGGGGGTCAAGACTGTCAAAGCTTTCTTT
CDR3: CASSVGGVKTVKAFF

V: TRBV29-1
J: TRBJ2-6
D: -
DNA: TGCAGCGTTGGAAAGCAGGGCTCTGGGGCCAACGTCCTGACTTTC
CDR3: CSVGKQGSGANVLTF

V: TRBV7-8
J: TRBJ1-2
D: -
DNA: TGTGCCAGCAGCTCGGGAGCCTTGGCATCGGATGGCTACACCTTC
CDR3: CASSSGALASDGYTF

V: TRBV7-9
J: TRBJ1-1
D: -
DNA: TGTGCCAGCAGCCACGATGTGACAGGGAACACTGAAGCTTTCTTT
CDR3: CASSHDVTGNTEAFF

V: TRBV5-1
J: TRBJ2-5
D: TRBD2
DNA: TGCGCCAGCAGCTCCGGGACTAGCGGGGCTCAAGAGACCCAGTACTTC
CDR3: CASSSGTSGAQETQYF

V: TRBV5-6
J: TRBJ2-3
D: -
DNA: TGTGCCAGCAGCTTGACAGTTAGCACAGATACGCAGTATTTT
CDR3: CASSLTVSTDTQYF

V: TRBV5-1
J: TRBJ2-5
D: TRBD1
DNA: TGCGCCAGCAGTACCGGGACAGGGTACCGGGAGACCCAGTACTTC
CDR3: CASSTGTGYRETQYF

V: TRBV7-8
J: TRBJ1-2
D: TRBD1
DNA: TGTGCCAGCAGCATGGGACAGCCAGACTATGGCTACACCTTC
CDR3: CASSMGQPDYGYTF

V: TRBV7-9
J: TRBJ1-1
D: TRBD1
DNA: TGTGCCAGCAGCTTAGCGAGGGACAGGGAATTTAAAGCTTTCTTT
CDR3: CASSLARDREFKAFF

V: TRBV6-5
J: TRBJ1-5
D: -
DNA: TGTGCCAGCAGTTACGCCCCGGGGAATCAGCCCCAGCATTTT
CDR3: CASSYAPGNQPQHF

V: TRBV7-2
J: TRBJ2-2
D: -
DNA: TGTGCCAGCAGCTTAGATCTAGCGTCCGGGGAGCTGTTTTTT
CDR3: CASSLDLASGELFF

V: TRBV6-5
J: TRBJ2-7
D: -
DNA: TGTGCCAGCAGTTCGGGGGTTAGACACGAGCAGTACTTC
CDR3: CASSSGVRHEQYF

V: TRBV14
J: TRBJ2-3
D: -
DNA: TGTGCCAGCAGCCGGAGAAGTCCACGGAGGGACACAGATACGCAGTATTTT
CDR3: CASSRRSPRRDTDTQYF

V: TRBV9
J: TRBJ1-2
D: -
DNA: TGTGCCAGCAGCGGACATCCGGGACAAAACTATGGCTACACCTTC
CDR3: CASSGHPGQNYGYTF

V: TRBV6-5
J: TRBJ2-5
D: TRBD2
DNA: TGTGCCAGCAGTTCTTCACTAGCGGGGGTTGAGACCCAGTACTTC
CDR3: CASSSSLAGVETQYF

V: TRBV6-5
J: TRBJ1-2
D: TRBD1
DNA: TGTGCCAGCAGTTACGGACAGGAGGGCTACACCTTC
CDR3: CASSYGQEGYTF

V: TRBV7-2
J: TRBJ1-2
D: TRBD1
DNA: TGTGCCAGCAGCACCCGGACAGGCGGCTACACCTTC
CDR3: CASSTRTGGYTF

V: TRBV2
J: TRBJ2-3
D: -
DNA: TGTGCCAGCAGTGATGTGAGTACGCAGTATTTT
CDR3: CASSDVSTQYF

V: TRBV15
J: TRBJ2-5
D: -
DNA: TGTGCCACCAGCCTTGGACAGAGCGCAAAGACCCAGTACTTC
CDR3: CATSLGQSAKTQYF

V: TRBV15
J: TRBJ1-1
D: -
DNA: TGTGCCACCAGCAGACCCCAGTCTCCCGGGAGCACTGAAGCTTTCTTT
CDR3: CATSRPQSPGSTEAFF

V: TRBV11-3
J: TRBJ2-2
D: TRBD1
DNA: TGTGCCAGCAGCTCTCGGACAGGCATGGCCGGGGAGCTGTTTTTT
CDR3: CASSSRTGMAGELFF

V: TRBV5-1
J: TRBJ2-1
D: TRBD2
DNA: TGCGCCAGCAGCTTGGACGGGGGGGCTTGGAATGAGCAGTTCTTC
CDR3: CASSLDGGAWNEQFF

V: TRBV5-4
J: TRBJ1-4
D: TRBD1
DNA: TGTGCCAGCAGCGTGGACAGGGCTGAAAAACTGTTTTTT
CDR3: CASSVDRAEKLFF

V: TRBV5-3
J: TRBJ2-7
D: -
DNA: TGTGCCAGAAGCTTGGCGGCAGGGTCCTACGAGCAGTACTTC
CDR3: CARSLAAGSYEQYF

V: TRBV27
J: TRBJ1-2
D: -
DNA: TGTGCCAGCAGTCTCAGGGAAGGGGGCTATGGCTACACCTTC
CDR3: CASSLREGGYGYTF

V: TRBV18
J: TRBJ1-1
D: -
DNA: TGTGCCAGCTCACCAAGAGAATTGAACACTGAAGCTTTCTTT
CDR3: CASSPRELNTEAFF

V: TRBV5-1
J: TRBJ2-1
D: -
DNA: TGCGCCAGCAGCTCACAGGGACGCCTCGGGAATGAGCAGTTCTTC
CDR3: CASSSQGRLGNEQFF

V: TRBV6-1
J: TRBJ1-5
D: TRBD1
DNA: TGTGCCAGCAGTGCCGATATCGACAGGGAAAGCCAGCCCCAGCATTTT
CDR3: CASSADIDRESQPQHF

V: TRBV7-2
J: TRBJ1-4
D: -
DNA: TGTGCCAGCAGCCCTGTTCAGGGTAATGAAAAACTGTTTTTT
CDR3: CASSPVQGNEKLFF

V: TRBV5-1
J: TRBJ1-1
D: TRBD1
DNA: TGCGCCAGCAGCAGGACAGGGGGGGGGACTGAAGCTTTCTTT
CDR3: CASSRTGGGTEAFF

V: TRBV12-5
J: TRBJ2-3
D: TRBD2
DNA: TGTGCTAGTGGTCTCGGACTAGCCCCAGATACGCAGTATTTT
CDR3: CASGLGLAPDTQYF

V: TRBV5-1
J: TRBJ1-1
D: -
DNA: TGCGCCAGCAGCTTGGCTTGGGGGGACACTGAAGCTTTCTTT
CDR3: CASSLAWGDTEAFF

V: TRBV19
J: TRBJ1-5
D: -
DNA: TGTGCCAGTAGACTCGACAGGCTCACTCAGCCCCAGCATTTT
CDR3: CASRLDRLTQPQHF

V: TRBV7-9
J: TRBJ2-7
D: TRBD2
DNA: TGTGCCAGCAGCGCTACACCGATAGCGGGAGGCGAGCAGTACTTC
CDR3: CASSATPIAGGEQYF

V: TRBV2
J: TRBJ2-5
D: -
DNA: TGTGCCAGCAGCACAGAGTACCAAGAGACCCAGTACTTC
CDR3: CASSTEYQETQYF

V: TRBV4-3
J: TRBJ1-4
D: -
DNA: TGCGCCAGCAGCCTACACCAGCCGGGGTCAAAACTGTTTTTT
CDR3: CASSLHQPGSKLFF

V: TRBV7-9
J: TRBJ2-1
D: TRBD2
DNA: TGTGCCAGCAGCTTGGGGACTACCAATGAGCAGTTCTTC
CDR3: CASSLGTTNEQFF